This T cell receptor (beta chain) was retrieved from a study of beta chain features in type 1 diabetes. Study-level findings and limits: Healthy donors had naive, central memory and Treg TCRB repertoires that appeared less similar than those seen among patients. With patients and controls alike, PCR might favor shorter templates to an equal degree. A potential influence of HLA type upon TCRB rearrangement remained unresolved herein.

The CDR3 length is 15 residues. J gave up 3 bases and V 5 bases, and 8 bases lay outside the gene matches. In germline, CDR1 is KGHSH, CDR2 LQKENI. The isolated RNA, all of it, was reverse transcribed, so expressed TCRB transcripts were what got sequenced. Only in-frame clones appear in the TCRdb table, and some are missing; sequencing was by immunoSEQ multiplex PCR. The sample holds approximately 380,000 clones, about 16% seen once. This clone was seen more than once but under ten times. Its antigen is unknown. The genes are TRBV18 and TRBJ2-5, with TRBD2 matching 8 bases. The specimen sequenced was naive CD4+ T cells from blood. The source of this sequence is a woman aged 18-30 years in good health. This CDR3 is CASSSIAGLKETQYF. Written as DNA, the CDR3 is TGTGCCAGCTCATCAATAGCGGGATTGAAAGAGACCCAGTACTTC. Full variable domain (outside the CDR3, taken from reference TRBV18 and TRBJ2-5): NAGVMQNPRHLVRRRGQEARLRCSPMKGHSHVYWYRQLPEEGLKFMVYLQKENIIDESGMPKERFSAEFPKEGPSILRIQQVVRGDSAAYFCASSSIAGLKETQYFGPGTRLLVL.